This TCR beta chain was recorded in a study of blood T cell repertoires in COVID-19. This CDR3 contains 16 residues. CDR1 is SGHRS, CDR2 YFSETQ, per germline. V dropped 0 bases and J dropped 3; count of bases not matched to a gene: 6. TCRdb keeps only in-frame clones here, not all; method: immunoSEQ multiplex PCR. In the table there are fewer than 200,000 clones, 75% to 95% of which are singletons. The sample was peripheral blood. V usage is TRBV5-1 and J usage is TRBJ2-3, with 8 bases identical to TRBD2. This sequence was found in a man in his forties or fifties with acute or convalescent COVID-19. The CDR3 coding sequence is TGCGCCAGCAGCTTGGTTTTAGCGGGGTTTACAGATACGCAGTATTTT. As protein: CASSLVLAGFTDTQYF.